This T cell receptor (beta chain) was documented in a study of T-cell reconstitution after alpha-beta-depleted transplantation in children. It was with unique molecular identifiers that the TCRbeta library was prepared. TCRdb re-called the PCR reads with MiXCR, one entry per CDR3 protein. This table has a few hundred thousand distinct CDR3 sequences, approximately 10% appearing once. CDR3 length: 20 amino acids. Germline V gene sequence: CDR1 LGHDT, CDR2 YNNKEL (reference sequence). The J segment lost 7 bases and the V segment lost 2 bases, leaving 14 bases of the junction unmatched. This clonotype turned up a few times.

This clonotype was sampled from a human donor who donated a stem cell graft to a child with acute lymphoblastic leukemia. The input for sequencing was PBMCs from the stem cell graft donor, taken from the stem cell graft. The chain uses TRBV3-1 and TRBJ2-1; TRBD2 agrees at 16 bases. CDR3 residues: CASSQPPGLAGGPLSNEQFF. The CDR3 region has the DNA TGTGCCAGCAGCCAACCTCCGGGACTAGCGGGAGGGCCATTGAGTAATGAGCAGTTCTTC.